This TCR beta chain originates from a study of shared clonotypes between healthy human individuals. Broader study findings: Sharing of clonotypes among donors was expected to vary with sequencing depth. The researchers took only blood, and tissue repertoires probably look different. Naive subsets, compared against memory subsets, generally had larger estimated richness values.

This CDR3 has 16 residues. Trimming cost V 5 bases and J 5 bases; bases outside gene matches: 11. CDR1 and CDR2 (germline): SEHNR, FQNEAQ (reference sequence). Researchers divided each subset's genomic DNA evenly across several immunoSEQ plates. The assay was immunoSEQ multiplex PCR, and TCRdb's table has in-frame clones only and misses some. In the table there are about 1,900,000 clones, about 94% of which are singletons. Selected positively for CCR7 and CD45RO-negative, naive CD8 cells excluded terminally differentiated effector memory CD45RA+ cells. A note on this clone: Its matching antigen is unknown.

The sample was naive CD8+ T cells sorted from blood. The chain couples TRBV7-9 to TRBJ2-2; 7 bases are shared with TRBD1. This TCR was sampled from a man aged 18-30 years in good health. CDR3 region: CASSPLWTGATGELFF. The DNA for the CDR3 is TGTGCCAGCAGCCCACTTTGGACAGGAGCGACCGGGGAGCTGTTTTTT.